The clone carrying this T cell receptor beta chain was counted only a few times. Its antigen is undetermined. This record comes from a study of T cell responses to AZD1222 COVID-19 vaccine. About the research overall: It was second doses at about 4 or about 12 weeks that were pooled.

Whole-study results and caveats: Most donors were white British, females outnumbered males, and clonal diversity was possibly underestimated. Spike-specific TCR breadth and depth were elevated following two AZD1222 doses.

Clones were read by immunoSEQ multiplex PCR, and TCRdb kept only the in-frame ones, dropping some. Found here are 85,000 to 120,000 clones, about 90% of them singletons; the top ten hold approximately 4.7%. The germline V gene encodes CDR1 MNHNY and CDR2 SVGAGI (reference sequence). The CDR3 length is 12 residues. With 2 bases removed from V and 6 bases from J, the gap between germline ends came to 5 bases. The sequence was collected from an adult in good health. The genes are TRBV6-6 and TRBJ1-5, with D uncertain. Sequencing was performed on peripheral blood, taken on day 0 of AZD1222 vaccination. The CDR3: CASSYGSQPQHF. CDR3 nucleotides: TGTGCCAGCAGTTACGGGTCTCAGCCCCAGCATTTT.